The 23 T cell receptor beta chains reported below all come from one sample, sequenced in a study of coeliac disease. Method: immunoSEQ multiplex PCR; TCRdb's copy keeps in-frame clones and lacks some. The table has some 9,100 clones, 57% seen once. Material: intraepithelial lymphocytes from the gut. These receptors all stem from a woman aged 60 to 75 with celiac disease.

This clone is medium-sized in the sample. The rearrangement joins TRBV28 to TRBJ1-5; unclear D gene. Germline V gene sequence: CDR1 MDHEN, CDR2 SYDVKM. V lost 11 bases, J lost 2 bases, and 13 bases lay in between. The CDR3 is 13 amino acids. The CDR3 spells CAAQWRGNQPQHF. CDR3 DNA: TGTGCCGCCCAGTGGCGGGGCAATCAGCCCCAGCATTTT.

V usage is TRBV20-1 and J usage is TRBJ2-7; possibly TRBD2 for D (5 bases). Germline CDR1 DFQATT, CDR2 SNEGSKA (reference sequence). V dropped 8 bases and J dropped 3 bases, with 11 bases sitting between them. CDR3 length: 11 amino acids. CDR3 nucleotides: TGCAGTTCTATCCGGGGCTACGAGCAGTACTTC. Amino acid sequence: CSSIRGYEQYF.

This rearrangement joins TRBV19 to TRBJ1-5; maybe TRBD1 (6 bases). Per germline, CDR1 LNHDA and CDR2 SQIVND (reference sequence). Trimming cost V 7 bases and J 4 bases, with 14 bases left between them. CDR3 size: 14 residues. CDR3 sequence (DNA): TGTGCCAGTACTTTAGGACAGCCAAATCAGCCCCAGCATTTT. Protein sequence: CASTLGQPNQPQHF.

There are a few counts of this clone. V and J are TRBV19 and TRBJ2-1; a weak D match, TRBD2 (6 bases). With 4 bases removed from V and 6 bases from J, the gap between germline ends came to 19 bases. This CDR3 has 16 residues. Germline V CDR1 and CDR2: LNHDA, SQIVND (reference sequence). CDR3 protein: CASSTPPAGQLNEQFF. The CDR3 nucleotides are TGTGCCAGTAGTACCCCCCCAGCGGGCCAGCTCAATGAGCAGTTCTTC.

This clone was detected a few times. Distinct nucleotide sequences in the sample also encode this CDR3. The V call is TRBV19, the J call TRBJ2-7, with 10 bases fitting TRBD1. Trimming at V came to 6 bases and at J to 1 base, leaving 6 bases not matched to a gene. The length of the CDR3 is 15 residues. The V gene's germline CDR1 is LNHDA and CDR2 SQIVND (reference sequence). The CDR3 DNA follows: TGTGCCAGTAGCCCCGGACAGGGGGGGTCCTACGAGCAGTACTTC. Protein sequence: CASSPGQGGSYEQYF.

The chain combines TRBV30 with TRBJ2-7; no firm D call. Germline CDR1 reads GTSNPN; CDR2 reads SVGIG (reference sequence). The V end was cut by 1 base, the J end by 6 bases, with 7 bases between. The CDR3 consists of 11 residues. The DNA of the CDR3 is TGTGCCTGGAGTGGCGTTACCGAGCAGTACTTC. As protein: CAWSGVTEQYF.

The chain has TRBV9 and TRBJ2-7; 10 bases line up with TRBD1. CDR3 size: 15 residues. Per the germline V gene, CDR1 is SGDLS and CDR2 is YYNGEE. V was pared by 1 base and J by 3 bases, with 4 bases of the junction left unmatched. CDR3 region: CASSVQGTGDYEQYF. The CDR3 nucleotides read TGTGCCAGCAGCGTACAAGGGACAGGGGACTACGAGCAGTACTTC.

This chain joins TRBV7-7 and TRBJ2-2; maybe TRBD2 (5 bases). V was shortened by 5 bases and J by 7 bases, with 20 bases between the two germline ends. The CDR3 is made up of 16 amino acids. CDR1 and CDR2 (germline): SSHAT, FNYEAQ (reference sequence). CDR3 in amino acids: CASSESDGLPNGELFF. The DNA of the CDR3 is TGTGCCAGCAGCGAGAGTGATGGACTCCCTAACGGGGAGCTGTTTTTT.

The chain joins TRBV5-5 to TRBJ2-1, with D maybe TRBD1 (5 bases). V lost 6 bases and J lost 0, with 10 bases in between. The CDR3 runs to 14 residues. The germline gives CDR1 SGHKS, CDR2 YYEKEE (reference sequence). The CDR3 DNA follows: TGTGCCAGCACCTGGACATACTCCTACAATGAGCAGTTCTTC. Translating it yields CASTWTYSYNEQFF.

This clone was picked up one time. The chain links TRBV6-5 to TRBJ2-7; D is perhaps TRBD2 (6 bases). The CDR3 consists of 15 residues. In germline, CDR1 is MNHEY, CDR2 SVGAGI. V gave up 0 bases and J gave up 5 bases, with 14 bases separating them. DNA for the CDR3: TGTGCCAGCAGTTACTCTGGGGGGAGGTTCGACGAGCAGTACTTC. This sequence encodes CASSYSGGRFDEQYF.

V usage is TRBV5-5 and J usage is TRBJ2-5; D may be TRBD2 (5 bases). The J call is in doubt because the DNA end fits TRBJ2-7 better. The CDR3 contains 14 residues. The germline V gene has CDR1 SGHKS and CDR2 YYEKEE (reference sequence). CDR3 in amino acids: CASGALAGSSEQYF. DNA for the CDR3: TGTGCCAGCGGCGCTCTAGCCGGGTCATCCGAGCAGTACTTC.

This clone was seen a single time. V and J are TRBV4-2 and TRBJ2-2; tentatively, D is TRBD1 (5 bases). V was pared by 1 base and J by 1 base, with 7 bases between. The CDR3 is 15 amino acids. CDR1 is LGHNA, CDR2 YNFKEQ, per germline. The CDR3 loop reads CASSQGDRNTGELFF. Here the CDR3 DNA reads TGTGCCAGCAGCCAAGGAGACAGGAACACCGGGGAGCTGTTTTTT.

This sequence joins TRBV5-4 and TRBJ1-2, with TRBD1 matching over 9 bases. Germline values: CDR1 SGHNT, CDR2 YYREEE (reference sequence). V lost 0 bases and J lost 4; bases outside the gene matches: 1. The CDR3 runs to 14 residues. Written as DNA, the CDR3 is TGTGCCAGCAGCTTGGTGGGACAGGGCTATGGCTACACCTTC. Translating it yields CASSLVGQGYGYTF.

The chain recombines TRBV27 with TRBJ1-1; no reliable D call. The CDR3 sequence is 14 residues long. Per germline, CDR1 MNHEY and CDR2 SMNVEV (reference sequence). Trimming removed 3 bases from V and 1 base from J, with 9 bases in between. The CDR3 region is CASSFLDANTEAFF. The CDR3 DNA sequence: TGTGCCAGCAGTTTTCTAGACGCGAACACTGAAGCTTTCTTT.

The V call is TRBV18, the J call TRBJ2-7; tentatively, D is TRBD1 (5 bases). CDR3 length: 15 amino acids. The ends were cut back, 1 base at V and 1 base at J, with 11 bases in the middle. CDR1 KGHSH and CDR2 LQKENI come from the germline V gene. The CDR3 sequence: CASSPLGQGSYEQYF. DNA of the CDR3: TGTGCCAGCTCACCACTCGGACAAGGGTCCTACGAGCAGTACTTC.

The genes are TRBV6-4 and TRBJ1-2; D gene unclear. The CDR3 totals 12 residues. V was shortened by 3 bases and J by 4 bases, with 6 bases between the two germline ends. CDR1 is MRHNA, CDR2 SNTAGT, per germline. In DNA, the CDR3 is TGTGCCAGCAGTGAGTCCGGCTATGGCTACACCTTC. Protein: CASSESGYGYTF.

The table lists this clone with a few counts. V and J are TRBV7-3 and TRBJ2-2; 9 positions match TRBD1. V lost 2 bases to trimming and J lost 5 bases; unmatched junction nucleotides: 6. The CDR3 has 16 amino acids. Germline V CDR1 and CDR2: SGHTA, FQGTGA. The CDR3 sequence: CASSLYGTGRTGELFF. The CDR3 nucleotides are TGTGCCAGCAGCTTATATGGGACAGGGAGAACCGGGGAGCTGTTTTTT.

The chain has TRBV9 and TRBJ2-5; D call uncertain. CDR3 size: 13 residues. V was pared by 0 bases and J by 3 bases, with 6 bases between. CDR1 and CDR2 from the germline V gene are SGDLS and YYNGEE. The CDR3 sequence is CASSVGYKETQYF. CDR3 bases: TGTGCCAGCAGCGTAGGCTATAAAGAGACCCAGTACTTC.

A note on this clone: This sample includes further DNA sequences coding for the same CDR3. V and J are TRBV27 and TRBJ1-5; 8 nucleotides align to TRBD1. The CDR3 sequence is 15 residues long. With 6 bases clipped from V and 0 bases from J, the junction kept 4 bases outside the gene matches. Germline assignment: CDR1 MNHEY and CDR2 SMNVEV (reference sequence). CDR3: CASRWTGYSNQPQHF. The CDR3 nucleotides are TGTGCCAGCAGGTGGACAGGGTATAGCAATCAGCCCCAGCATTTT.

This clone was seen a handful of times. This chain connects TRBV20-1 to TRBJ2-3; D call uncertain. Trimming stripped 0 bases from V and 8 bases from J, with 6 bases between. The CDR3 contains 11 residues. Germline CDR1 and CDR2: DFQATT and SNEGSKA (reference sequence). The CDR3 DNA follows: TGCAGTGCTAGAGATCTTAGTACGCAGTATTTT. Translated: CSARDLSTQYF.

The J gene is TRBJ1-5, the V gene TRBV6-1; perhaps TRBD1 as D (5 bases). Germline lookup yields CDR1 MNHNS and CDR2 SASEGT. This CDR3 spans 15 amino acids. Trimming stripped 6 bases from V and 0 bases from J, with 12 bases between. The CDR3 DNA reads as TGTGCCAGCAGGCCGACAGAATATAGCAATCAGCCCCAGCATTTT. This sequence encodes CASRPTEYSNQPQHF.

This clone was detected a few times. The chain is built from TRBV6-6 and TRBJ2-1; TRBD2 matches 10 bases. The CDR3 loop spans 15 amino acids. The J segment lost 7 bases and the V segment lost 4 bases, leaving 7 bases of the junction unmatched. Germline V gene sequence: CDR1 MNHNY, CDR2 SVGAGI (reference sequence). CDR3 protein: CASSSSSGSVNEQFF. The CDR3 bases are TGTGCCAGCAGTTCGTCTAGCGGGAGTGTAAATGAGCAGTTCTTC.

The chain's CDR3 is CSVSGDGRLGQYF. The DNA for the CDR3 is TGCAGCGTCTCGGGGGACGGCCGTCTCGGGCAGTACTTC. The chain recombines TRBV29-1 with TRBJ2-7; weak D call: TRBD2 (6 bases). V lost 6 bases to trimming and J lost 9 bases, with 21 bases between them. The CDR3 runs to 13 residues. Per germline, CDR1 SQVTM and CDR2 ANQGSEA.